These 4 T cell receptor beta chains originate from one sample sequenced in a study of blood T cell repertoires in COVID-19 (dated by TCRdb to the early 2020s). The library was produced with the immunoSEQ multiplex PCR assay. What TCRdb holds here is the immuneACCESS table cut down to in-frame rearrangements. Part of the clones is not present; checked against another copy, under half of the missing clones reflect an unresolved V gene, and the others are unexplained. This sample has about 260,000 clones in its table, and 88% of those were observed once. The top ten constitute approximately 3% of the sample. The sequenced sample consisted of PBMCs or T cells enriched from blood (not recorded which). The source is a woman in her forties or fifties who had recovered from COVID-19.

V gene TRBV9 combines with J gene TRBJ2-7, with TRBD1 matching 7 bases. Germline CDR1 reads SGDLS; CDR2 reads YYNGEE. Trimming cost V 0 bases and J 3 bases; bases outside gene matches: 3. The CDR3 is 14 amino acids. The CDR3 region has the DNA TGTGCCAGCAGCGTAGGACAGGGAGACTACGAGCAGTACTTC. Protein sequence: CASSVGQGDYEQYF.

Only a few counts were recorded for this clone. The chain carries TRBV5-1 and TRBJ2-2; a possible D gene is TRBD2 (5 bases). Germline-derived CDR1 and CDR2 are SGHRS and YFSETQ. This CDR3 is built from 15 residues. The ends were cut back, 4 bases at V and 4 bases at J, with 14 bases in the middle. The CDR3 loop reads CASSGVGEITGELFF. The CDR3 DNA follows: TGCGCCAGCAGCGGGGTGGGAGAAATCACCGGGGAGCTGTTTTTT.

This clone was counted only a few times. This chain connects TRBV4-3 to TRBJ1-3; D unresolved. Germline loops: CDR1 LGHNA, CDR2 YSLEER. Trimming took off 5 bases at V and 7 bases at J, with 18 bases between the two ends. This CDR3 comprises 15 residues. The chain's CDR3 is CASSFRDFAWNTIYF. The DNA of the CDR3 is TGCGCCAGCAGCTTTCGGGATTTTGCCTGGAACACCATATATTTT.

The V gene is TRBV28, the J gene TRBJ2-7; TRBD2 is a possible D gene (6 bases). Germline V CDR1 and CDR2: MDHEN, SYDVKM. This CDR3 spans 13 amino acids. The V end lost 5 bases, the J end lost 6 bases, and 14 bases lay between the germline ends. CDR3 DNA: TGTGCCAGCAGTCCCCCGCGGGGCTCCGAGCAGTACTTC. It is translated as CASSPPRGSEQYF. Looking up the rest from reference TRBV28 and TRBJ2-7 gives the full variable domain: DVKVTQSSRYLVKRTGEKVFLECVQDMDHENMFWYRQDPGLGLRLIYFSYDVKMKEKGDIPEGYSVSREKKERFSLILESASTNQTSMYLCASSPPRGSEQYFGPGTRLTVT.